This T cell receptor (beta chain) is drawn from a study of blood T cell repertoires in COVID-19. Study-level background: From the United States, Italy and Spain came samples of acute and convalescent COVID-19.

In the study's own analysis: How many nucleated cells were present was estimated from reference gene primer amplification. Sequencing used immunoSEQ multiplex PCR; TCRdb keeps in-frame clones, though not all of them. V and J calls and clone size are as listed in that table; D and trimming were resolved from the DNA. The sample has about 120,000 clones; more than 85% are singletons. The CDR3 length is 15 residues. V lost 1 base and J 4 bases, leaving 13 bases between the germline ends. Germline V gene sequence: CDR1 SGHVS, CDR2 FQNEAQ. The TCR originated in a human donor with acute or convalescent COVID-19. The donor label of this sample is uncertain. J is TRBJ1-2 and V is TRBV7-8; weak D call: TRBD1 (6 bases). Input material: peripheral blood. CDR3 region: CASSLDQGFSYGYTF. In nucleotides, the CDR3 is TGTGCCAGCAGCTTAGATCAGGGGTTTAGCTATGGCTACACCTTC. Complete variable domain (other parts from reference TRBV7-8 and TRBJ1-2): GAGVSQSPRYKVAKRGQDVALRCDPISGHVSLFWYQQALGQGPEFLTYFQNEAQLDKSGLPSDRFFAERPEGSVSTLKIQRTQQEDSAVYLCASSLDQGFSYGYTFGSGTRLTVV.